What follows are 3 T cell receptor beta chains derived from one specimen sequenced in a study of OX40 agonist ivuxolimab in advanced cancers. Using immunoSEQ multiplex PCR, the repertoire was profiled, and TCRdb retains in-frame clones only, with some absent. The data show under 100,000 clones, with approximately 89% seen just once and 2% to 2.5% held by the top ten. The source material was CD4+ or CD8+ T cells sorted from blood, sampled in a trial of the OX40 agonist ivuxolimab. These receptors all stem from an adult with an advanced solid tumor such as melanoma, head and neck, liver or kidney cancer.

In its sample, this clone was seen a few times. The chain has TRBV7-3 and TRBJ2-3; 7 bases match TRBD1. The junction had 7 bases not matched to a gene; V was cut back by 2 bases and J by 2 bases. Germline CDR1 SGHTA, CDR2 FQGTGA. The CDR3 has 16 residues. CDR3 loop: CASSLEGTASTDTQYF. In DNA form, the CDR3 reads TGTGCCAGCAGCTTAGAGGGGACAGCTTCCACAGATACGCAGTATTTT. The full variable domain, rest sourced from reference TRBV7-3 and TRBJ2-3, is GAGVSQTPSNKVTEKGKYVELRCDPISGHTALYWYRQSLGQGPEFLIYFQGTGAADDSGLPNDRFFAVRPEGSVSTLKIQRTERGDSAVYLCASSLEGTASTDTQYFGPGTRLTVL.

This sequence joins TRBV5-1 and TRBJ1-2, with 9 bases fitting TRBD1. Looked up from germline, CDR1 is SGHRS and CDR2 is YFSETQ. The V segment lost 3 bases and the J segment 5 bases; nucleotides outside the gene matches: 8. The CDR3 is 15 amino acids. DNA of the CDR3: TGCGCCAGCAGCTCTTCCGGGACAGGGTTATATGGCTACACCTTC. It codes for CASSSSGTGLYGYTF. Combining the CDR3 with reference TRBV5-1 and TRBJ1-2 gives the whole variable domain KAGVTQTPRYLIKTRGQQVTLSCSPISGHRSVSWYQQTPGQGLQFLFEYFSETQRNKGNFPGRFSGRQFSNSRSEMNVSTLELGDSALYLCASSSSGTGLYGYTFGSGTRLTVV.

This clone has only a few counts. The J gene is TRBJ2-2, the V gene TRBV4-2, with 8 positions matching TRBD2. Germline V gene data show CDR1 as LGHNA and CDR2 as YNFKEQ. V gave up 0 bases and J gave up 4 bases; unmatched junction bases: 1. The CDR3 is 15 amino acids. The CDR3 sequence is CASSQDAGGTGELFF. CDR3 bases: TGTGCCAGCAGCCAAGATGCGGGGGGCACCGGGGAGCTGTTTTTT.